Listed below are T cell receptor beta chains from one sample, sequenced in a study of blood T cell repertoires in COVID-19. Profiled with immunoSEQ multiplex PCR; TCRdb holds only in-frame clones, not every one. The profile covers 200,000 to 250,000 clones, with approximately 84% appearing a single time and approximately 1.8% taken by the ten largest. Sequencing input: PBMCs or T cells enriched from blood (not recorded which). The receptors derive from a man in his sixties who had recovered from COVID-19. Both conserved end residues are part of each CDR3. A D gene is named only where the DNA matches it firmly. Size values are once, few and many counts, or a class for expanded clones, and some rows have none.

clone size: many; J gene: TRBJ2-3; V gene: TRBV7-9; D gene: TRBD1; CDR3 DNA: TGTGCCAGCAGCTCCGGGACAGCAGATACGCAGTATTTT; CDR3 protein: CASSSGTADTQYF
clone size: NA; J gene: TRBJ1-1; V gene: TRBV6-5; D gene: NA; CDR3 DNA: TGTGCCAGCAGGGGGACAACCGACACTGAAGCTTTCTTT; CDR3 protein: CASRGTTDTEAFF
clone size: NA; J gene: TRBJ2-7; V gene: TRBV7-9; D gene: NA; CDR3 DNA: TGTGCCAGCAGCTCCCCTACCTACGAGCAGTACTTC; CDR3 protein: CASSSPTYEQYF
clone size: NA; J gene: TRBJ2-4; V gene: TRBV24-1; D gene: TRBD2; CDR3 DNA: TGTGCCACCAGTGATGGGCGGGGGGTCGGAAACATTCAGTACTTC; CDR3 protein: CATSDGRGVGNIQYF
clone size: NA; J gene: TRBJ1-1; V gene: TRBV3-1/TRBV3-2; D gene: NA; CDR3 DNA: TGTGCCAGCACCGAGGGGGCTGAAGCTTTCTTT; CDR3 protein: CASTEGAEAFF
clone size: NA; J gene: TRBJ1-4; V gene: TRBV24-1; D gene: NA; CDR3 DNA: TGTGCCACCAGTGATAGCCGGGGAGGGGTTGAAAAACTGTTTTTT; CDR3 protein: CATSDSRGGVEKLFF
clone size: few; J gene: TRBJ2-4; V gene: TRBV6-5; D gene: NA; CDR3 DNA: TGTGCCAGCAGTTACGGGTGGGGGCCAGAGGACATTCAGTACTTC; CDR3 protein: CASSYGWGPEDIQYF
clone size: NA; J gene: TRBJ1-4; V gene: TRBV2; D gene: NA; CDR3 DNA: TGTGCCAGCAGTGAAGGTTCAGGGGCAGGTTATGAAAAACTGTTTTTT; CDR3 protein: CASSEGSGAGYEKLFF
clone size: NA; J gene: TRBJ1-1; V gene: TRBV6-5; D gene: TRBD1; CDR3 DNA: TGTGCCAGCAGCCCCACTCAGGGGGTCACTGAAGCTTTCTTT; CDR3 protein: CASSPTQGVTEAFF
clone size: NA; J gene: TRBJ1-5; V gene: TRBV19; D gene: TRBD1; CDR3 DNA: TGTGCCAGTAGTACCTCGTTACAGGGGTATAGCAATCAGCCCCAGCATTTT; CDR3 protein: CASSTSLQGYSNQPQHF
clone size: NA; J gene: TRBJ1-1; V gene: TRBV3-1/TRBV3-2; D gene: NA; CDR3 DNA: TGTGCCAGCAGGCTACAGGTTAACACTGAAGCTTTCTTT; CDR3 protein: CASRLQVNTEAFF
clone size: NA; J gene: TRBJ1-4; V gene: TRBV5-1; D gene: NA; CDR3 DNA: TGCGCCAGCAGCGTGGCAGCGGGGTCTAATGAAAAACTGTTTTTT; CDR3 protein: CASSVAAGSNEKLFF
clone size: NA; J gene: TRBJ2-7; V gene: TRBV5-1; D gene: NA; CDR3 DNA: TGCGCCAGCAGCTTGAACCCCTACTCGAGCTCCTACGAGCAGTACTTC; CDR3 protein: CASSLNPYSSSYEQYF
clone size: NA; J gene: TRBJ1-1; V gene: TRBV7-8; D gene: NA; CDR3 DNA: TGTGCCAGCAGCTTAGGACAGGAGACTGAAGCTTTCTTT; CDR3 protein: CASSLGQETEAFF
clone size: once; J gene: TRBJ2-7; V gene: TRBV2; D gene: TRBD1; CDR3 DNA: TGTGCCAGCAGACGCCAGGGGGCGGGGGAGCAGTACTTC; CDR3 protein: CASRRQGAGEQYF
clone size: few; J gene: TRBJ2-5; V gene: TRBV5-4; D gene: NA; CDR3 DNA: TGTGCCAGCAGAAATTCCAGGGGGGAAGAGACCCAGTACTTC; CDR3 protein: CASRNSRGEETQYF
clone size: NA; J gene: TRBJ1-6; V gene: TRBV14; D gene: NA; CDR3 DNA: TGTGCCAGCAGCCAAGATGCAAACAGCCTTGTAAATTCACCCCTCCACTTT; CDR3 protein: CASSQDANSLVNSPLHF
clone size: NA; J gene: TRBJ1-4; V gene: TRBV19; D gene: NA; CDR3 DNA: TGTGCCAGTAGTGTTCTAGTCCCCGCTAATGAAAAACTGTTTTTT; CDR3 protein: CASSVLVPANEKLFF
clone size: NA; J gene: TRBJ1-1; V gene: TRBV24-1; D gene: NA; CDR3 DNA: TGTGCCACCAGTGGGCCAGGAGGGAACACTGAAGCTTTCTTT; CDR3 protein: CATSGPGGNTEAFF
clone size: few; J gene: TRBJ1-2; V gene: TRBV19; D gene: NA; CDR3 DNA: TGTGCCAGTAGTACCTTCTGGGCGGACAACGTGGTTCCCTATGGCTACACCTTC; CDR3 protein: CASSTFWADNVVPYGYTF
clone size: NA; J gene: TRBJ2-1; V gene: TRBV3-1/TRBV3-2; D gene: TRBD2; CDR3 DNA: TGTGCCAGCAGCCAAGGACTAGCGGCGAGTAGGAATGAGCAGTTCTTC; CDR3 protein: CASSQGLAASRNEQFF
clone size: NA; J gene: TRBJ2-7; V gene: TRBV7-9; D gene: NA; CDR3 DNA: TGTGCCAGCAGCCCCATGACAGGCGACTACGAGCAGTACTTC; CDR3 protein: CASSPMTGDYEQYF
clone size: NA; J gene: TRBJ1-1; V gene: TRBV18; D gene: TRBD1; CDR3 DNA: TGTGCCAGCTCACCGCCGGACAGGGGGAGGGACACTGAAGCTTTCTTT; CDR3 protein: CASSPPDRGRDTEAFF
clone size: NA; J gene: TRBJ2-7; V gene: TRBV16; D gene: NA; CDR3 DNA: TGTGCCAGCAGCCTGACATCCACCTACCACGAGCAGTACTTC; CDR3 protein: CASSLTSTYHEQYF
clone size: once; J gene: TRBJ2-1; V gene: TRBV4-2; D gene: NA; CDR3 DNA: TGTGCCAGCAGCCAAGATCAAGCAAACGAGCAGTTCTTC; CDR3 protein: CASSQDQANEQFF
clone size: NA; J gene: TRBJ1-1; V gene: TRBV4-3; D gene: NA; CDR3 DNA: TGCGCCAGCAGCCAGCGAAGGAACACTGAAGCTTTCTTT; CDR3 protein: CASSQRRNTEAFF
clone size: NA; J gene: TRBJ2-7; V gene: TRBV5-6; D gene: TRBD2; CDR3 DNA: TGTGCCAGCAGCCTGAGGTTGCGGGGGGGCTACGAGCAGTACTTC; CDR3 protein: CASSLRLRGGYEQYF
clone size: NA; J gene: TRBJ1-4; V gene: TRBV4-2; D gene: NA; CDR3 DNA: TGTGCCAGCAGCCAAGATTATAATGAAAAACTGTTTTTT; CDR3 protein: CASSQDYNEKLFF
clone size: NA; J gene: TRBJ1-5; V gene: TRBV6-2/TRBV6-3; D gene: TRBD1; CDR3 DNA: TGTGCCAGCAGTTACTCGACAGGGCGCCGTCAGCCCCAGCATTTT; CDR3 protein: CASSYSTGRRQPQHF
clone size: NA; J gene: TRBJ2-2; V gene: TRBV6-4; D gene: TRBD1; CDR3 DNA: TGTGCCAGCCCAGCCGGGACAGGGAACACCGGGGAGCTGTTTTTT; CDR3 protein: CASPAGTGNTGELFF
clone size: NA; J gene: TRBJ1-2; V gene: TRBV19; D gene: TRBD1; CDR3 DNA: TGTGCCAGTAGGCCGCCAGGGGGTGGCTACACCTTC; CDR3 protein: CASRPPGGGYTF
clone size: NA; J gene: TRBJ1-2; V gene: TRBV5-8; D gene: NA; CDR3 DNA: TGTGCCGATCCATCTAGTGGGGCCGGCTATGGCTACACCTTC; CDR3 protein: CADPSSGAGYGYTF
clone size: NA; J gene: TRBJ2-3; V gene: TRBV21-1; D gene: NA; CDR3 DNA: TGTGCCAGCAGCCCGCCTCACGAGACTAGCGGAGGCGGTACGCAGTATTTT; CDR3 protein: CASSPPHETSGGGTQYF
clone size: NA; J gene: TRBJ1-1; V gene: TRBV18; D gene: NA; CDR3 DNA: TGTGCCAGCTCACCAGTCCAGGGCAGGCCGAACACTGAAGCTTTCTTT; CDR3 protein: CASSPVQGRPNTEAFF
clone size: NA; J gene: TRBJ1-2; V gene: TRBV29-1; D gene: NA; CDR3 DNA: TGCAGCGTAGTCAAGGATAACAGCGGCTATGGCTACACCTTC; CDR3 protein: CSVVKDNSGYGYTF
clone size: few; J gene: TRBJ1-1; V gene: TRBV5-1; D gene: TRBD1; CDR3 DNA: TGCGCCAGCAGCTTCGGACAGGCCAACACTGAAGCTTTCTTT; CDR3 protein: CASSFGQANTEAFF
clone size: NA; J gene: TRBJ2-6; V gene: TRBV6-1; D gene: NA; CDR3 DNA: TGTGCCAGCAGTGATGGGGCCTCTGGGGCCAACGTCCTGACTTTC; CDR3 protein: CASSDGASGANVLTF
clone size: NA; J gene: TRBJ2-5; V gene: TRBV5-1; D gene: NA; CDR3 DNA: TGCGCCAGCAGCTCGGGTGGGGGCGCCCGGGAGACCCAGTACTTC; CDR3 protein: CASSSGGGARETQYF
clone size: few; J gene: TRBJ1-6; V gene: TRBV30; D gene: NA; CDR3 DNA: TGTGCCTGGAGTCCGGGGGATTCACCCCTCCACTTT; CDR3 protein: CAWSPGDSPLHF
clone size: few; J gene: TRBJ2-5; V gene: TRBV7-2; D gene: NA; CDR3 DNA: TGTGCCAGCAGCTTGGGGCACAGTCAAGAGACCCAGTACTTC; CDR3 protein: CASSLGHSQETQYF
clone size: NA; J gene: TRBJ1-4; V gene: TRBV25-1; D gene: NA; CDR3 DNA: TGTGCCAGCAGTGACTACGGACAAAGCAATGAAAAACTGTTTTTT; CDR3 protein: CASSDYGQSNEKLFF
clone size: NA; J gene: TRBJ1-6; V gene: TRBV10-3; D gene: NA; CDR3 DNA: TGTGCCCCCCATTCGGGGGGTTCACCCCTCCACTTT; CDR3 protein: CAPHSGGSPLHF
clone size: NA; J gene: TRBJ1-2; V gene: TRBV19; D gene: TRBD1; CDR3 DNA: TGTGCCAGTAGTACTTCCGGGACAGGGGTCGGCTACACCTTC; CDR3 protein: CASSTSGTGVGYTF
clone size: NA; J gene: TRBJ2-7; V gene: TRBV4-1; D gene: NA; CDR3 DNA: TGCGCCAGCAGCCAGGGGACTGACGTCTACGAGCAGTACTTC; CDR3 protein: CASSQGTDVYEQYF
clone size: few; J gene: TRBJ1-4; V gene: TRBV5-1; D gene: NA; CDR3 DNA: TGCGCCAGCAGCCCGGAGGGAGGGGGAGCTAATGAAAAACTGTTTTTT; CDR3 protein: CASSPEGGGANEKLFF
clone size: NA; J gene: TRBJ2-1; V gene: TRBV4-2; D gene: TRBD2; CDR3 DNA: TGTGCCAGCAGCCACGGACTAGCGGGGAGCAATGAGCAGTTCTTC; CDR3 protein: CASSHGLAGSNEQFF
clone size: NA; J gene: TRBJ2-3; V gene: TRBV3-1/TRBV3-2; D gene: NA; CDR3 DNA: TGTGCCAGCAGCCAAGGCAGGACAGATACGCAGTATTTT; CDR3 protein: CASSQGRTDTQYF
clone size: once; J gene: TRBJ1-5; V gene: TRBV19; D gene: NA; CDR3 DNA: TGTGCCAGTAGTATTCCGTGGGGCAAACGGCGCAATCAGCCCCAGCATTTT; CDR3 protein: CASSIPWGKRRNQPQHF
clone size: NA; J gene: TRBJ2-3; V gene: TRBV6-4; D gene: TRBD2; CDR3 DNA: TGTGCCAGCGGTAGCGGGGAGAGCACAGATACGCAGTATTTT; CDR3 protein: CASGSGESTDTQYF
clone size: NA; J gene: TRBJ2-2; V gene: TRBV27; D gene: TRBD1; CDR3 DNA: TGTGCCAGCAGAAGCCCCCCCCGGACAGGGCTAGGAACCGGGGAGCTGTTTTTT; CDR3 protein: CASRSPPRTGLGTGELFF
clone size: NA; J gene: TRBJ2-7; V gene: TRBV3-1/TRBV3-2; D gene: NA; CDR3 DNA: TGTGCCAGCAGCCCCGGTGATAGCGGCTCCTACGAGCAGTACTTC; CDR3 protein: CASSPGDSGSYEQYF
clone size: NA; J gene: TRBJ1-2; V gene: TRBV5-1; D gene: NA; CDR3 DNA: TGCGCCAGCAGCTTAAACAGTAACTATGGCTACACCTTC; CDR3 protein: CASSLNSNYGYTF